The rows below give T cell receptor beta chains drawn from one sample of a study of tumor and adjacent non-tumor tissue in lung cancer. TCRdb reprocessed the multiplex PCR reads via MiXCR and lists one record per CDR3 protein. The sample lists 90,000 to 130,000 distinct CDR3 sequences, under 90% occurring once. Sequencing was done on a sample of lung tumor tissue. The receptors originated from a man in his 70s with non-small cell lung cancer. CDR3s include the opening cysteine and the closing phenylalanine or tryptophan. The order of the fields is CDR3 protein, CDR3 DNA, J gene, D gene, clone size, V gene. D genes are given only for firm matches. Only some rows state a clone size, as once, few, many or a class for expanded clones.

CDR3 protein: CASASLKGGPGDTQYF
CDR3 DNA: TGTGCTAGTGCCTCACTAAAGGGGGGGCCAGGGGATACGCAGTATTTT
J gene: TRBJ2-3
D gene: -
clone size: -
V gene: TRBV12-5

CDR3 protein: CASSQGPFSGDYEQYF
CDR3 DNA: TGCGCCAGCAGCCAAGGTCCGTTTAGTGGCGACTACGAGCAGTACTTC
J gene: TRBJ2-7
D gene: -
clone size: many
V gene: TRBV4-1

CDR3 protein: CASSQALRRQGEVEQYF
CDR3 DNA: TGTGCCAGCAGCCAAGCGCTACGTCGGCAGGGGGAAGTCGAGCAGTACTTC
J gene: TRBJ2-7
D gene: TRBD1
clone size: -
V gene: TRBV4-2

CDR3 protein: CVSSTTHNEKLFF
CDR3 DNA: TGTGTCAGCAGTACAACTCATAATGAAAAACTGTTTTTT
J gene: TRBJ1-4
D gene: -
clone size: once
V gene: TRBV6-1

CDR3 protein: CASSTHGSRYYNEQFF
CDR3 DNA: TGTGCCAGTAGCACGCACGGGAGCCGCTACTACAATGAGCAGTTCTTC
J gene: TRBJ2-1
D gene: -
clone size: -
V gene: TRBV6-2/TRBV6-3

CDR3 protein: CASSSDYSVRFF
CDR3 DNA: TGTGCCAGCAGCTCAGACTACAGTGTGCGGTTCTTC
J gene: TRBJ2-1
D gene: -
clone size: -
V gene: TRBV6-2/TRBV6-3

CDR3 protein: CSVEAGEETQYF
CDR3 DNA: TGCAGCGTTGAGGCAGGGGAGGAGACCCAGTATTTC
J gene: TRBJ2-5
D gene: -
clone size: few
V gene: TRBV29-1

CDR3 protein: CSSSSDGRGSPLHF
CDR3 DNA: TGCTCCAGCAGCTCGGATGGGCGAGGCTCACCCCTCCACTTT
J gene: TRBJ1-6
D gene: -
clone size: -
V gene: TRBV5-1

CDR3 protein: CVSSESKQAADTQYF
CDR3 DNA: TGTGTCAGCAGTGAGTCGAAACAGGCAGCAGATACGCAGTATTTT
J gene: TRBJ2-3
D gene: -
clone size: -
V gene: TRBV10-1

CDR3 protein: CSARDGGQGYQNSPLHF
CDR3 DNA: TGCAGTGCTAGAGATGGGGGACAGGGGTATCAAAATTCACCCCTCCACTTT
J gene: TRBJ1-6
D gene: TRBD1
clone size: many
V gene: TRBV20-1